This T cell receptor (beta chain) was captured in a study of T cell changes during pregnancy in multiple sclerosis. The repertoire was sequenced with immunoSEQ multiplex PCR; TCRdb's copy has only in-frame clones and lacks some. This table has approximately 60,000 clones, around 92% appearing once. The CDR3 sequence is 14 residues long. The V gene's germline CDR1 is SNHLY and CDR2 FYNNEI. Trimming took 4 bases from V and 9 from J, leaving 13 bases between them. The V and J genes are TRBV2 and TRBJ1-6; D perhaps matches TRBD1 (6 bases). The sequenced sample was peripheral blood, obtained in the second trimester of pregnancy. The sequence came from a female donor in good health, enrolled as a control in a pregnancy study. The CDR3 loop reads CASSGGGAGSPLHF. The CDR3 nucleotides are TGTGCCAGCAGTGGCGGGGGCGCGGGTTCACCCCTCCACTTT. Full variable domain (missing parts from reference TRBV2 and TRBJ1-6): EPEVTQTPSHQVTQMGQEVILRCVPISNHLYFYWYRQILGQKVEFLVSFYNNEISEKSEIFDDQFSVERPDGSNFTLKIRSTKLEDSAMYFCASSGGGAGSPLHFGNGTRLTVT.